Included here is one T cell receptor (beta chain) sequence, with context. The data originate from a study of CD8+CD57+ T cells in acquired aplastic anemia. The germline gives CDR1 KGHDR, CDR2 SFDVKD. The CDR3 has 13 residues. V dropped 7 bases and J dropped 6 bases, with 15 bases sitting between them. Whoever was chosen for sequencing had shown CD8+CD57+ cell expansion by flow cytometry. The template for TCR beta VDJ and CDR3 sequence profiling was genomic DNA. Using its own MiXCR run on the reads, TCRdb lists one record per CDR3 protein. The sample yields about 120,000 distinct CDR3 sequences, 55% to 60% seen once.

Sequencing was done on a sample of sorted CD4+, CD8+, or CD8+CD57+ T cells (not recorded which) from PBMCs. The TCR originated in a human donor with aplastic anemia. The chain combines TRBV24-1 with TRBJ2-7, with TRBD1 as a possible D gene (6 bases). CDR3 in amino acids: CATRDRDTGEQYF. For the CDR3, the DNA is TGTGCCACCAGGGACCGGGACACGGGCGAGCAGTACTTC.